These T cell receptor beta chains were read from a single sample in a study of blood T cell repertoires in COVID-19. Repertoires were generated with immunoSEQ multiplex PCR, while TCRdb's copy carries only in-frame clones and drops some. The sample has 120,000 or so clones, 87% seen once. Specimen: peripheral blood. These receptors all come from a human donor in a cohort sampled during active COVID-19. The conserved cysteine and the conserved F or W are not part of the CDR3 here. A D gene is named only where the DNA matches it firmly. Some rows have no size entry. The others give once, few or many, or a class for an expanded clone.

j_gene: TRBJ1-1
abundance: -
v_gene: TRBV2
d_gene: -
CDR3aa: ASSEARTGTEAF

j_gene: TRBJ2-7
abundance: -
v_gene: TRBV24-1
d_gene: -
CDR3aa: ATSDRAYEQY

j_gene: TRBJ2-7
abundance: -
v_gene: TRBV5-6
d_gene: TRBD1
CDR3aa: ASSFRRQGLYEQY

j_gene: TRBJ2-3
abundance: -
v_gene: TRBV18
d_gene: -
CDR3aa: ASRPVETTDTQY

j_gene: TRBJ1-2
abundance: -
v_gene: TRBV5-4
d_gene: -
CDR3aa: ASSSLTGTDGYT

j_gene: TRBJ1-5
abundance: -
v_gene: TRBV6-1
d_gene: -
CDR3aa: ASSEGGRVYQPQH

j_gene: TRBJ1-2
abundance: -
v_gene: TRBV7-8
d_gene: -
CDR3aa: ASSLTVQGTYGYT

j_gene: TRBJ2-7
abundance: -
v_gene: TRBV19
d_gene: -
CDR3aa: ASSIGRGEQY

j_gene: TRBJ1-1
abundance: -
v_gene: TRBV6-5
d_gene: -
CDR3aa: ASTRGGAVNTEAF

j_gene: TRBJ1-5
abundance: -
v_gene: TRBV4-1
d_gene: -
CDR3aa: ASSQVSQQGRGQPQH

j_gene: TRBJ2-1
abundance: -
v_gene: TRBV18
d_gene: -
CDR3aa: ASSPRLEGFHEQF

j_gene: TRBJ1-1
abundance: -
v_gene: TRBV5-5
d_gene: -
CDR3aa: ASRETAEAF

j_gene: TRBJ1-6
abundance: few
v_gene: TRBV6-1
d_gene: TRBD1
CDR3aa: ASSEQTGDNSPLH

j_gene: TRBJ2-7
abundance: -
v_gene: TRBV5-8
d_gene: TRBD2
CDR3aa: ASSLAVGGGIYEQY

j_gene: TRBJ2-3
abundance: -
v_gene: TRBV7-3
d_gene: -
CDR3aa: ASSLLASVGTDTQY

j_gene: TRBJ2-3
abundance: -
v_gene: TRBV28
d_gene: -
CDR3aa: ASSLSIEELHRADTQY

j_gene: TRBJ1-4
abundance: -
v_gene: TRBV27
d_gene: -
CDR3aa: ASSLSAIPTNEKLF

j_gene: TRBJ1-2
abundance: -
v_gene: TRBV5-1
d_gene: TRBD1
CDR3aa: ASSLGDRAYGYT

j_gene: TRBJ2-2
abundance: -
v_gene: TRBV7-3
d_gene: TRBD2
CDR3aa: ASSPQPFLAGAAGELF

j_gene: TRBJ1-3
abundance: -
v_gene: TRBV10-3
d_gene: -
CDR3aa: AISAGGDGNTIY

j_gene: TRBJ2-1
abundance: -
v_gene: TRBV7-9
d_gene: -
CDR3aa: ASSKGLTYNEQF

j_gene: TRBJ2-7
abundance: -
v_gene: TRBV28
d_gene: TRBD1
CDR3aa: ASSSPLMITGGYEQY

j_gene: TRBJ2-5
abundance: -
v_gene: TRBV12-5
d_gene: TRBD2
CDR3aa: ASGTGTKETQY

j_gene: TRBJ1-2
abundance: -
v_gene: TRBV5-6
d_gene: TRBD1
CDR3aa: ASSSPRDRGPYGYT

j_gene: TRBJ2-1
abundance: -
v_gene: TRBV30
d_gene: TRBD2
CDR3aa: AWSPGLAGGPWMYNEQF

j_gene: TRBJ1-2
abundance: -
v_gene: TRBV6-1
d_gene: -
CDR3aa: ASRQQAPYGYT

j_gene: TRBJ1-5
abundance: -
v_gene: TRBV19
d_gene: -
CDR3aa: ASSIELNYQPQH

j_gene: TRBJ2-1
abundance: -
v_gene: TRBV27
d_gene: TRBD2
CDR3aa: ASSSAGVVYNEQF

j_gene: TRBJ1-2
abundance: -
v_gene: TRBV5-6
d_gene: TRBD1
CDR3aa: ASTRTGVDYGYT

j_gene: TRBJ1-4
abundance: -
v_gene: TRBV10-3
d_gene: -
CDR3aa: AISESNRENEKLF

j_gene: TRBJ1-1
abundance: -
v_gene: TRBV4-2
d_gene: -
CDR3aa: ASSQDPEMNTEAF

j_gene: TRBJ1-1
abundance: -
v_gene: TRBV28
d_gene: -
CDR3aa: ASSSGNTEAF

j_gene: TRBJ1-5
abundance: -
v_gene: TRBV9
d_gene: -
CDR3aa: AGPNNQPQH

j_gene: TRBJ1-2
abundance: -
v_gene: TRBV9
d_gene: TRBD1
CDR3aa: ASSDPGGKGYT

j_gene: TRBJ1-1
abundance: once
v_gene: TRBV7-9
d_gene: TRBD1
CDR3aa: ASSLEGQGNTEAF

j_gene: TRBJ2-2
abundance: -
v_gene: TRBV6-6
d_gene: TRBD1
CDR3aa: ASSPDRVYGELF

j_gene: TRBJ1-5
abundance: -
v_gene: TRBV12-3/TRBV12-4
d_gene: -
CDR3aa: ASRRVGNQPQH

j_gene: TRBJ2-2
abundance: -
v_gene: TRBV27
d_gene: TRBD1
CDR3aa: ASSLTGVGELF

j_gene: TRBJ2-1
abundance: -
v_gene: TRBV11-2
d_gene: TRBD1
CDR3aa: ASGSGRGYNEQF

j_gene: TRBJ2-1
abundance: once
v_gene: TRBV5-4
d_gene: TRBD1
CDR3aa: ASSLTGGDEQF

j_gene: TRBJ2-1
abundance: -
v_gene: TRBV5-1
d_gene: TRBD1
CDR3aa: ASSLGQGPNSEQF

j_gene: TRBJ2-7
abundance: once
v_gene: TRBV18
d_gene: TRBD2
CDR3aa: ASSPGLAGAEQY

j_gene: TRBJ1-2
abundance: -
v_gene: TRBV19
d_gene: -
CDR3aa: ASHQQGVWGYT

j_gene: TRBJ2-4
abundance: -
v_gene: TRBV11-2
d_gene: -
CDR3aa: ASSRRGFKNIQY

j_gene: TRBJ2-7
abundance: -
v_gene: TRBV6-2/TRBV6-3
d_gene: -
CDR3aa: ASSYGTLYEQY

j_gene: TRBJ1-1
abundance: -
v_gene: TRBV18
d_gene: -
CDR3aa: ASSPAGNTEAF

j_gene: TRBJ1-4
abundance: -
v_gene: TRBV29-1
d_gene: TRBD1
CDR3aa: SALDDRVGLF

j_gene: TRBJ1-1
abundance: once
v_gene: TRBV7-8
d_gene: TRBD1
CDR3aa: ASSLTENRGSSEAF

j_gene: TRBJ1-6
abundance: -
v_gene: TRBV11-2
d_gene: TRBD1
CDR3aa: ASSSLDRGSPLH

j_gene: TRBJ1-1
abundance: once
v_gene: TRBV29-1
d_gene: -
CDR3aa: SVTTGWTEAF

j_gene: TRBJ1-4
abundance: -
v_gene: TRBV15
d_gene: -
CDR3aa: ATSRDLWGQGNEKLF

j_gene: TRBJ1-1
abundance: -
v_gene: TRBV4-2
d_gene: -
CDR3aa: ASSQGGAGIAEAF

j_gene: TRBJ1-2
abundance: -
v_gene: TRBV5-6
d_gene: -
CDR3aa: ASSSVRSTNYGYT

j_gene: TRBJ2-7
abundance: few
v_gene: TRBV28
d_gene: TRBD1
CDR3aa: AIRKPGQGSYEQY

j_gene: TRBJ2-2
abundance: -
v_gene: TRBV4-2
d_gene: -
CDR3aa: ASSFGVNTGELF

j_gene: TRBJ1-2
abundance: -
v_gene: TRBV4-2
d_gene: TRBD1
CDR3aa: ASSQDFWTGAKNGMNYGYT

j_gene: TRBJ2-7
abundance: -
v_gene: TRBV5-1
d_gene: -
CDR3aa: ASSFAAGSSYEQY

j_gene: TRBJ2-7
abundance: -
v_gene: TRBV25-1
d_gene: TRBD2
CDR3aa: ASSVVVAGVSYEQY

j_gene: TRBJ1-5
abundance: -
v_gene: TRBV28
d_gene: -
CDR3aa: ASGGGPYSNQPQH